This T cell receptor beta chain derives from a study of cytomegalovirus exposure and HLA in healthy donors (dated by TCRdb to the late 2010s). As for the study more broadly: An earlier analysis of some 600 of the donors reported about 280 Gb of sequence data and 95 million to 140 million unique TCR beta sequences obtained from around 170 million T cells. Every discovery cohort repertoire had been produced on one sequencing platform. Alongside the repertoire data, information on donor age, sex, ethnicity and CMV serostatus was compiled. Typing coverage varied by locus: roughly 620-630 donors for A, B, C, DRB1 and DQB1; about 520 for DQA1; approximately 610 for DPA1; around 450 for DPB1. An early release covering roughly 580 HLA-typed donors comprised around 300 gigabases of sequencing data and roughly 85 million unique TCR sequences. Across approximately 400 genotyped donors of the cohort, an average of about 250,000 unique TCR beta nucleotide sequences per donor were sequenced, and roughly a sixth of those sequences were non-productive. Among the approximately 430 genotyped donors, approximately 82% belonged to the genetic ancestry cluster associated with self-reported Caucasian donors. To predict cytomegalovirus infection status, the study brought together high-throughput TCR immunosequencing, statistical association of individual TCRs with disease status, and machine learning. An earlier analysis of 500 to 750 of the donors applied high-throughput TCR beta sequencing to assess whether each TCR beta V gene segment acted as functional or pseudogenic. In a later genetic analysis, genome-wide SNP genotypes for about 60% of the 666 donors were used, and that subset was treated as a discovery cohort. The study profiled the T cell repertoires of 666 subjects by immunosequencing and related them to cytomegalovirus serostatus. Because of strong linkage in the cohort, roughly five DR-DQ haplotypes were treated as single units for association and clustering. The study aimed to test whether cataloging public T cell receptors could reveal signatures of past pathogen exposure. In a later analysis, previously published TCR beta repertoires from 666 donors were re-analyzed and high-resolution HLA genotyping was added so that TCR occurrence patterns could be studied. Both class I and class II loci were covered by HLA typing, at four-digit resolution. The later analysis used no new phenotypic data to find candidate immune exposures, relying instead on TCR beta sequences and their occurrence across donors. Besides the first cohort of 550 to 750 subjects, a separate validation cohort made up of 120 different subjects was used. General findings and caveats noted by the study authors: In a later genetic analysis, fewer N-insertions in productive TCRs were reported among donors in an Asian-associated ancestry cluster than the approximately 670-donor mean. Presence/absence analyses assumed roughly uniform sequencing depth across donors, an assumption that may not hold. In both the original and validation cohorts, the classifier was reported to diagnose cytomegalovirus status with high specificity and sensitivity. In the study, around 150 TCR beta chains were listed as associated with cytomegalovirus. A further reported finding was that TCR beta sequences accurately predicted the HLA-A and HLA-B alleles for most subjects in the first cohort. Because counts were too low, 15 to 20 rarely observed V segments, including chromosome 9 orphons, were excluded from the earlier analysis of 587 of the donors. A later analysis associated 16,951 TCR beta sequences with specific HLA alleles at a false discovery rate of 0.05. Some IMGT-functional V segments, including TRBV6-2 and TRBV6-3, could not be distinguished by the 87-base-pair reads and were therefore excluded. The authors suggested that the approach could potentially be generalized to other disease states and immunological phenotypes. A later analysis found that most CMV-associated TCR beta chains appeared HLA-restricted, with HLA associations seemingly driven largely by CMV exposure. When HLA alleles, especially DR and DQ, strongly co-occurred, TCR associations were difficult to assign to individual alleles. Because HLA typing was missing for some donors at each locus, association tests included only the typed subset. A cluster of highly shared sequence variants was judged likely to be a technical artifact of the sequencing pipeline. In a later genetic analysis, a missense DCLRE1C variant was associated with V-gene and J-gene trimming of TCR beta chains, and the association was replicated in an independent cohort. A few of the identified cytomegalovirus-associated TCR beta chains were confirmed in vitro to be specific for cytomegalovirus antigens. Correlated functional status among segregating V segments might reflect linkage disequilibrium, but an unknown experimental factor could not be ruled out. The only immune exposure information available for the cohort was CMV serostatus. In this cohort, only TCR beta chains were sequenced, and detectable features were limited by the absence of alpha or paired-chain data. According to a later analysis, TCR association rates differed among HLA loci, with DRB1 alleles showing the most associated TCRs and HLA-C alleles showing the fewest. Several of the top co-occurrence clusters appeared to be linked to parvovirus B19, influenza, CMV and Epstein-Barr virus, according to a later analysis. An earlier analysis of 587 of the donors showed that most TCR beta V segments appeared in productive rearrangements either about 87% or about 30% of the time, which broadly matched IMGT annotations. Across donors, most TCR sequences were observed very rarely, whereas some public TCRs were present in many individuals. In a later analysis, HLA-associated TCR beta chains were found to be more clonally expanded and to have lower generation probabilities than equally common non-associated chains.

From cysteine to phenylalanine, the CDR3 is 12 amino acids long. Only the CDR3 region is kept as DNA, spanning 36 bases read in frame from base 1. CDR1 is given as SGDLS and CDR2 as YYNGEE, both from the germline V gene. V is reduced by 3 bases and J by 8 bases, leaving a spacing of 10 bases between them. Concerning this clone: No cognate antigen has been identified for it. Per-base qualities were not stored, and no clone one base away is much larger.

In total, over 600 healthy bone marrow donors made up the cohort. Cohort members were all nominally healthy when sampled, although unrecorded immune exposures were likely present. The donor tested CMV seropositive and was one of the 289 seropositive cohort members. Each donor provided a peripheral blood sample, and peripheral blood mononuclear cells were used for TCR beta sequencing. The Qiagen DNeasy Blood Extraction Kit was used to extract genomic DNA from the blood cell samples. The library was made by the immunoSEQ multiplex PCR assay. For the multiplex PCR, a mixture combining 60 forward primers for TCR Vbeta segments and 13 reverse primers for TCR Jbeta segments was used. The CDR3 region of rearranged TCR beta genes was amplified from genomic DNA by a multiplex PCR assay. The amplified TCR beta libraries were sequenced on the Illumina HiSeq System as 87-base-pair reads. Turning to the authors' computational methods: A later analysis counted tens of millions of unique TCR beta chains across the approximately 700 repertoires, and 10 million to 11 million of these chains were shared by at least two donors. A nearest-neighbor algorithm error-corrected the raw reads and collapsed the reads into unique sequences, merging closely related sequences to remove PCR and sequencing errors. Alignment of CDR3 sequences to IMGT reference sequences was used to assign V, D and J gene segments. Each retained sequence needed at least a six-nucleotide match to both a V gene segment and a J gene segment. A rearrangement counted as productive if the CDR3 had no stop codons and remained in frame with V and J, and every other rearrangement counted as non-productive. CDR3 was defined according to IMGT convention as the region running from the second conserved V-encoded cysteine to the conserved J-encoded phenylalanine. The earlier analysis of some 580 of the donors excluded any sequence lacking an unambiguous match to a single V gene segment. An earlier analysis of 587 of the donors classified V segments as functional when productive rearrangements were above 56.7% and as segregating when the standard deviation between donors was above 5%. A statistical classification framework was developed to diagnose cytomegalovirus status using the catalog of TCR beta chain sequences. In a later analysis, V and J genes were assigned by comparing TCR nucleotide sequences against IMGT/GENE-DB human TR gene sequences. A later analysis assigned CDR3 sequences and most-parsimonious VDJ recombination scenarios with the TCRdist pipeline. In a later analysis, each TCR beta chain was defined by its CDR3 amino acid sequence together with its V-gene family, and reads without a unique V-gene family were excluded. In a later analysis, fewer than 650 highly shared, low-generation-probability nucleotide sequences were removed to address suspected cross-contamination and a sequencing artifact. In a later analysis, a clonal expansion index for each public chain was calculated from normalized within-repertoire ranks of inferred template counts. In a later analysis, generation probabilities were computed using a VDJ recombination model fitted to out-of-frame rearrangements, and the results were checked against IGoR. In a later analysis, hypergeometric tests were used to score TCR-TCR, TCR-HLA and TCR-CMV co-occurrence, with a repertoire-size bias correction applied to TCR pairs. A later analysis estimated false discovery rates by permuting HLA or CMV assignments 20 times. In a later analysis, co-occurring TCRs were grouped using DBSCAN, with TCRdist sequence similarity added in when clustering inside HLA-allele-positive subsets. Co-occurrence clustering excluded repertoires with fewer than 30,000 or more than 120,000 public chains, plus five with anomalous nucleotide sharing. TCRdb provides this immuneACCESS table in a form limited to in-frame rearrangements. Some clones are lacking; in checked studies, under half of them reflect an unresolved V gene, and why the rest are absent is not known. The V and J calls and clone size come from that table; D and trimming were worked out from the DNA. This sample is represented by 55,000 to 70,000 clones; more than 60% of them were singletons. 4% to 5.5% of the sample belongs to the ten largest clones.

The chain joins TRBV9 to TRBJ2-3; the D region possibly corresponds to TRBD1 (6 bases align). Sequencing was carried out using PBMCs. The receptor comes from a male donor in good health and CMV-seropositive. The CDR3 protein is CASSGGLATQYF. The sequenced DNA is TGTGCCAGCAGCGGGGGGCTTGCTACGCAGTATTTT.